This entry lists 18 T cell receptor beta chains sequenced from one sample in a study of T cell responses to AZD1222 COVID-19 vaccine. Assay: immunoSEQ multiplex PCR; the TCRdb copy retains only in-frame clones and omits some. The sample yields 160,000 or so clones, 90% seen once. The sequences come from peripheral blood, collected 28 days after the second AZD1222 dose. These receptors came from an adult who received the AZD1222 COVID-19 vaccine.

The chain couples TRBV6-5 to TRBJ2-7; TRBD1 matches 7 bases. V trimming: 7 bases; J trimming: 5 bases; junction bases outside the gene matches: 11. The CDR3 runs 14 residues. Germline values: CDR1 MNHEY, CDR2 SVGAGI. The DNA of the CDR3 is TGTGCCAGCACCTCGGTAACAGACAGGGACGAGCAGTACTTC. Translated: CASTSVTDRDEQYF.

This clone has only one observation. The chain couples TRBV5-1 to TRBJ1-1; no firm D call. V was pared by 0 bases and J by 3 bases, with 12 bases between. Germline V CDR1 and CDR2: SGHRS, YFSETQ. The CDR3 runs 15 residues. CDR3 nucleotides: TGCGCCAGCAGCTTGGCCGCAAACGGCGACACTGAAGCTTTCTTT. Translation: CASSLAANGDTEAFF. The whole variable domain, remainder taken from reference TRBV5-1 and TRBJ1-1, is KAGVTQTPRYLIKTRGQQVTLSCSPISGHRSVSWYQQTPGQGLQFLFEYFSETQRNKGNFPGRFSGRQFSNSRSEMNVSTLELGDSALYLCASSLAANGDTEAFFGQGTRLTVV.

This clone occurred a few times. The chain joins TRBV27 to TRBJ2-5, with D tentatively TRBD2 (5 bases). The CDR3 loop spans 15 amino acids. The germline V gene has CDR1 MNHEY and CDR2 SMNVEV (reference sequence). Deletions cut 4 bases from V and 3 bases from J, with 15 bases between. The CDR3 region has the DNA TGTGCCAGCAGTTCCCCGGGAACAAGAAAAGAGACCCAGTACTTC. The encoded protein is CASSSPGTRKETQYF.

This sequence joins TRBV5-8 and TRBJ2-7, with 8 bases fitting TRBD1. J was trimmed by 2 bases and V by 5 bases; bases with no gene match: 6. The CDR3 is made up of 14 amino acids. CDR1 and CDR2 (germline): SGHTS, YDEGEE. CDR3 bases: TGTGCCAGCAGTCTCCGGGACAGGACCTACGAGCAGTACTTC. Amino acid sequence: CASSLRDRTYEQYF. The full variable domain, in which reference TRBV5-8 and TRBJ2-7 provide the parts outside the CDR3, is EAGVTQSPTHLIKTRGQQATLRCSPISGHTSVYWYQQALGLGLQFLLWYDEGEERNRGNFPPRFSGRQFPNYSSELNVNALELEDSALYLCASSLRDRTYEQYFGPGTRLTVT.

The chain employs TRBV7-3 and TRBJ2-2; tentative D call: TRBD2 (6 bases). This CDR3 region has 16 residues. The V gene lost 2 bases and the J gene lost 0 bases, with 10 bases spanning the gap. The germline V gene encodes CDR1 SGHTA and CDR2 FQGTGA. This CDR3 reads CASSLRGSANTGELFF. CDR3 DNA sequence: TGTGCCAGCAGCTTACGGGGGAGCGCGAACACCGGGGAGCTGTTTTTT. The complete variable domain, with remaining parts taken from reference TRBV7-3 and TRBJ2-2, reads GAGVSQTPSNKVTEKGKYVELRCDPISGHTALYWYRQSLGQGPEFLIYFQGTGAADDSGLPNDRFFAVRPEGSVSTLKIQRTERGDSAVYLCASSLRGSANTGELFFGEGSRLTVL.

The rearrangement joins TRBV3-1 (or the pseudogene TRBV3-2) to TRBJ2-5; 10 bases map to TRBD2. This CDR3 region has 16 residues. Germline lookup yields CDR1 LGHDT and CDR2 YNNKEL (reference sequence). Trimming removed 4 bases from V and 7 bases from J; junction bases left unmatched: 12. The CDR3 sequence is CASSPWTSGPRGTQYF. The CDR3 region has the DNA TGTGCCAGCAGCCCCTGGACTAGCGGCCCACGGGGGACCCAGTACTTC.

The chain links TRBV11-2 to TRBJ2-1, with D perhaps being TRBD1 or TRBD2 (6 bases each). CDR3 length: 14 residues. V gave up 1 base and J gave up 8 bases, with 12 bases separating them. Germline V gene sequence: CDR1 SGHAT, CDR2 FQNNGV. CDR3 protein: CASSLVGGLDEQFF. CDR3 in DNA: TGTGCCAGCAGCTTAGTGGGGGGCCTCGATGAGCAGTTCTTC.

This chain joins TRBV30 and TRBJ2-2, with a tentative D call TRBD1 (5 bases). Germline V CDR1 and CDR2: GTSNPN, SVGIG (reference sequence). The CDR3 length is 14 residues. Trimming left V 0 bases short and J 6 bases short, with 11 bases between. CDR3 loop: CAWSVTTVAGELFF. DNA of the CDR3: TGTGCCTGGAGTGTGACGACAGTCGCCGGGGAGCTGTTTTTT.

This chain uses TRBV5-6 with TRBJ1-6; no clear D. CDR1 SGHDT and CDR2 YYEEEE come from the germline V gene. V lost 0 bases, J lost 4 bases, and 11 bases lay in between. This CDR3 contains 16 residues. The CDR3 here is CASSLVGAEYNSPLHF. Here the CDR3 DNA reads TGTGCCAGCAGCTTGGTGGGCGCAGAGTATAATTCACCCCTCCACTTT.

This CDR3 reads CSVPTGLNTEAFF. DNA for the CDR3: TGCAGCGTTCCGACAGGGCTGAACACTGAAGCTTTCTTT. The chain combines TRBV29-1 with TRBJ1-1; 7 bases are shared with TRBD1. Per germline, CDR1 SQVTM and CDR2 ANQGSEA. The CDR3 length is 13 residues. Trimming removed 5 bases from V and 0 bases from J; junction bases left unmatched: 3.

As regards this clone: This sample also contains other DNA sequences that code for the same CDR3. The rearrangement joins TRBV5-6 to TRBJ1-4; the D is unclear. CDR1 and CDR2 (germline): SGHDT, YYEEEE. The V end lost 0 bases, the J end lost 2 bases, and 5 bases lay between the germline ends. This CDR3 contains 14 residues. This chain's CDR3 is CASSLGPTNEKLFF. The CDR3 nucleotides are TGTGCCAGCAGCTTGGGTCCCACTAATGAAAAACTGTTTTTT.

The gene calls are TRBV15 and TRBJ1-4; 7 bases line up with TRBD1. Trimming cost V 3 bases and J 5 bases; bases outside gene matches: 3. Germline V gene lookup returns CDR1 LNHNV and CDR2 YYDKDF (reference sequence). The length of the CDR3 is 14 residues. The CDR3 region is CATSRGQRNEKLFF. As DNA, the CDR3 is TGTGCCACCAGCAGGGGACAGAGAAATGAAAAACTGTTTTTT. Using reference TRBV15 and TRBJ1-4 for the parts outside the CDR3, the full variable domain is DAMVIQNPRYQVTQFGKPVTLSCSQTLNHNVMYWYQQKSSQAPKLLFHYYDKDFNNEADTPDNFQSRRPNTSFCFLDIRSPGLGDTAMYLCATSRGQRNEKLFFGSGTQLSVL.

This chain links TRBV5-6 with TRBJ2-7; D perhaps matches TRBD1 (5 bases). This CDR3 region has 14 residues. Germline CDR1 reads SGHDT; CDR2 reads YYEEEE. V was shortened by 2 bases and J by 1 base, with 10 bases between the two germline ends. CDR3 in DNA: TGTGCCAGCAGCTTAGGGGTAATTTCCTACGAGCAGTACTTC. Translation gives CASSLGVISYEQYF.

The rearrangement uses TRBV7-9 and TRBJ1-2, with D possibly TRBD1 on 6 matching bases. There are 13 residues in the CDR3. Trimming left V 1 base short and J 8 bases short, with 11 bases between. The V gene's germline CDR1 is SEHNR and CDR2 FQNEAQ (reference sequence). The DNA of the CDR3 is TGTGCCAGCAGCTTAGTTAACAGGGACGGCTACACCTTC. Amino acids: CASSLVNRDGYTF.

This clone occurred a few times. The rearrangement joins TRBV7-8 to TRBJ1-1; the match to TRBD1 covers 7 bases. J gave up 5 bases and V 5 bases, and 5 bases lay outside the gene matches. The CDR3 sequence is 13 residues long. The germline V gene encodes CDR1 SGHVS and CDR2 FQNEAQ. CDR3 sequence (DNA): TGTGCCAGCAGCCCTCAGGGGGGGACTGAAGCTTTCTTT. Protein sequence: CASSPQGGTEAFF.

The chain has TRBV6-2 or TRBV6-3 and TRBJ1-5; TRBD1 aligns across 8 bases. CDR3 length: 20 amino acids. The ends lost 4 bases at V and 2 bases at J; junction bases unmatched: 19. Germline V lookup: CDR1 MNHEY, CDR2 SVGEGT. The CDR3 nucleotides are TGTGCCAGCAGTTCAATTTTAGACAGGGGAACGGAGTTGGGCAATCAGCCCCAGCATTTT. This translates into CASSSILDRGTELGNQPQHF.

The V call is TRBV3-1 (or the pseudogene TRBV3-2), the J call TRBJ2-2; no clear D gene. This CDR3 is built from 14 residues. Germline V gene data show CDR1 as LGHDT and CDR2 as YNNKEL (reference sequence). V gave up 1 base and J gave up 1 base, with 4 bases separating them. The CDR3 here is CASSQGGNTGELFF. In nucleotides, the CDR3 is TGTGCCAGCAGCCAAGGGGGGAACACCGGGGAGCTGTTTTTT.

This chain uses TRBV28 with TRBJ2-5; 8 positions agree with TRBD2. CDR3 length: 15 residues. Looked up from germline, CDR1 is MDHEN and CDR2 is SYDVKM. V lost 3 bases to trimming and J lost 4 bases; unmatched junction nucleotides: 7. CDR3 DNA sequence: TGTGCCAGCAGTTTTTCGGGGGGGGCCAGAGAGACCCAGTACTTC. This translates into CASSFSGGARETQYF.